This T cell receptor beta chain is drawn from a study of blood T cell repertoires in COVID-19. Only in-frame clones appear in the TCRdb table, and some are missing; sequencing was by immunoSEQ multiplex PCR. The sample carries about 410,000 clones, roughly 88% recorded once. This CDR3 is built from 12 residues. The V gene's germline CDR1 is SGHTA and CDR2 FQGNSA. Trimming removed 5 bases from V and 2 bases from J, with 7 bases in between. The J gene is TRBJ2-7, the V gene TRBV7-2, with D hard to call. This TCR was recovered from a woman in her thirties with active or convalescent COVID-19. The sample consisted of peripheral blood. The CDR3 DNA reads TGTGCCAGCAGCCCCCGCGCCTACGAGCAGTACTTC. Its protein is CASSPRAYEQYF. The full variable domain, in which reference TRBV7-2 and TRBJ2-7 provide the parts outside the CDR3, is GAGVSQSPSNKVTEKGKDVELRCDPISGHTALYWYRQSLGQGLEFLIYFQGNSAPDKSGLPSDRFSAERTGGSVSTLTIQRTQQEDSAVYLCASSPRAYEQYFGPGTRLTVT.